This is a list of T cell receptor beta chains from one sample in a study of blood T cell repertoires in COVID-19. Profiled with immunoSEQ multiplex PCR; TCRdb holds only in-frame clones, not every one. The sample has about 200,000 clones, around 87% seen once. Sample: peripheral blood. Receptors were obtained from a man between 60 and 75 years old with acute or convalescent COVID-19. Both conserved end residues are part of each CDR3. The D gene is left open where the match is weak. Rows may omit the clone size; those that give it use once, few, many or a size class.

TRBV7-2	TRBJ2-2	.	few	CASSLVFGELFF	TGTGCCAGCAGCTTAGTCTTCGGGGAGCTGTTTTTT
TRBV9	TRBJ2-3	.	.	CASSPFGVLKGSTDTQYF	TGTGCCAGCAGCCCCTTCGGGGTTTTAAAGGGTAGCACAGATACGCAGTATTTT
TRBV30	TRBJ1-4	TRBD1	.	CAWLVSDRWGEKLFF	TGTGCCTGGCTCGTATCGGACAGGTGGGGTGAAAAACTGTTTTTT
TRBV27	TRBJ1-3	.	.	CASSLLGASGNTIYF	TGTGCCAGCAGTTTGCTCGGTGCCTCTGGAAACACCATATATTTT
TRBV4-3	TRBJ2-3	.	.	CASSPRYQGLGDTQYF	TGCGCCAGCAGCCCAAGATACCAGGGACTCGGAGATACGCAGTATTTT
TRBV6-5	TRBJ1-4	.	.	CATSTEPNEKLFF	TGTGCCACCTCGACAGAACCTAATGAAAAACTGTTTTTT
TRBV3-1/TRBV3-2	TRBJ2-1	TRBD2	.	CASSQRTSGGRNEQFF	TGTGCCAGCAGCCAACGGACTAGCGGGGGCCGGAATGAGCAGTTCTTC
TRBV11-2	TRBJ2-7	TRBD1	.	CASTVAPDRDYEQYF	TGTGCCAGCACGGTGGCCCCGGACAGGGACTACGAGCAGTACTTC
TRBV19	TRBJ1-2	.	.	CASSTRQSLSEDYGYTF	TGTGCCAGTAGTACTAGACAGTCTCTTTCCGAGGATTATGGCTACACCTTC
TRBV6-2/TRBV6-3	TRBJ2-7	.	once	CASSFTRTSTYEQYF	TGTGCCAGCAGTTTTACCCGGACAAGTACCTACGAGCAGTACTTC
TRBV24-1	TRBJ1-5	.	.	CATRVGTPEDHSNQPQHF	TGTGCCACCAGAGTCGGGACTCCTGAGGACCATAGCAATCAGCCCCAGCATTTT
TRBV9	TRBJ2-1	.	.	CASSVDWAPYNEQFF	TGTGCCAGCAGCGTAGATTGGGCCCCCTACAATGAGCAGTTCTTC
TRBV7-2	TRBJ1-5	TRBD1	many	CASSMRTGAGNQPQHF	TGTGCCAGCAGCATGCGGACAGGCGCAGGGAATCAGCCCCAGCATTTT
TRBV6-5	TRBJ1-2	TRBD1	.	CASIPGGLNYGYTF	TGTGCCAGCATCCCAGGGGGCTTGAACTATGGCTACACCTTC
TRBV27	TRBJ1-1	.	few	CASSQRQNTEAFF	TGTGCCAGCAGTCAAAGACAGAACACTGAAGCTTTCTTT
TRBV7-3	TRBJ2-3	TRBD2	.	CASSSSGGEADTQYF	TGTGCCAGCAGCTCAAGCGGGGGGGAAGCAGATACGCAGTATTTT
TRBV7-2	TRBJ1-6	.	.	CASSSIGRGNSPLHF	TGTGCCAGCAGCTCGATAGGACGGGGGAATTCACCCCTCCACTTT
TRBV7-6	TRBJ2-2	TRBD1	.	CASTRIDRGQGGELFF	TGTGCCAGCACCCGGATTGACAGGGGTCAAGGCGGGGAGCTGTTTTTT
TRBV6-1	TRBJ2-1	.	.	CASSEATGGPYNEQFF	TGTGCCAGCAGTGAAGCGACGGGGGGCCCCTACAATGAGCAGTTCTTC
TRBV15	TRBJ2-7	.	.	CATSSPGHPPYEQYF	TGTGCCACCAGCAGCCCGGGACACCCTCCCTACGAGCAGTACTTC
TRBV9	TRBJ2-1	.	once	CASSVGTGTEQFF	TGTGCCAGCAGCGTTGGAACAGGGACTGAGCAGTTCTTC
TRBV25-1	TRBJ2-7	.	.	CASSDPPHRAEQYF	TGTGCCAGCAGTGACCCCCCACACAGGGCCGAGCAGTACTTC
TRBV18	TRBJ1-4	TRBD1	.	CASSPRPGGADEKLFF	TGTGCCAGCTCACCCCGCCCAGGGGGCGCCGATGAAAAACTGTTTTTT
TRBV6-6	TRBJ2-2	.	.	CASSPGSRTGELFF	TGTGCCAGCAGCCCCGGGAGTAGGACCGGGGAGCTGTTTTTT
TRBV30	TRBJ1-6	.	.	CAWSATTYGSPLHF	TGTGCCTGGAGTGCCACTACGTATGGTTCACCCCTCCACTTT
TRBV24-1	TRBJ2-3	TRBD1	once	CATSAPGTGITDTQYF	TGTGCCACCAGTGCCCCCGGGACAGGGATCACAGATACGCAGTATTTT
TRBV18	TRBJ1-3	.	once	CASSAKGRSGNTIYF	TGTGCCAGCTCAGCTAAAGGGAGGTCTGGAAACACCATATATTTT
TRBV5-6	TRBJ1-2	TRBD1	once	CASSRDRGLDGYTF	TGTGCCAGCAGTCGGGACAGGGGATTAGATGGCTACACCTTC
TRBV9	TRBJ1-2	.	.	CASSAGGGDVNGYTF	TGTGCCAGCAGCGCCGGGGGGGGCGACGTGAATGGCTACACCTTC
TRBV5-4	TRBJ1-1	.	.	CASSLELLAEAFF	TGTGCCAGCAGCTTGGAGTTACTCGCTGAAGCTTTCTTT
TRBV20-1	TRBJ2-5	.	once	CSVEVSETQYF	TGCAGTGTTGAGGTATCGGAGACCCAGTACTTC
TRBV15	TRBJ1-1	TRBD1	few	CATRTGLNTEAFF	TGTGCCACCAGGACAGGGCTTAACACTGAAGCTTTCTTT
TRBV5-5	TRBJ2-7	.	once	CASSLSYRAIYEQYF	TGTGCCAGCAGCTTGAGTTACAGGGCTATCTACGAGCAGTACTTC
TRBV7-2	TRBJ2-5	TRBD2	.	CASNGGGSAQETQYF	TGTGCCAGCAACGGGGGGGGCAGTGCCCAAGAGACCCAGTACTTC
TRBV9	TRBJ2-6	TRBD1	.	CASSNGQGTFSGANVLTF	TGTGCCAGCAGCAACGGACAGGGGACCTTTTCTGGGGCCAACGTCCTGACTTTC
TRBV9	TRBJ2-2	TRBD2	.	CASSETTSDGELFF	TGTGCCAGCAGCGAAACGACTAGCGACGGGGAGCTGTTTTTT
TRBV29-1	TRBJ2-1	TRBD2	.	CSVLGLAGVGTYNEQFF	TGCAGCGTGTTGGGACTAGCGGGGGTGGGGACCTACAATGAGCAGTTCTTC
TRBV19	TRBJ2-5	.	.	CASTGRGQETQYF	TGTGCCAGTACCGGCCGGGGCCAAGAGACCCAGTACTTC
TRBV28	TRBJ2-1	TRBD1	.	CASSLRDRNNEQFF	TGTGCCAGCAGTTTGAGGGACAGAAACAATGAGCAGTTCTTC
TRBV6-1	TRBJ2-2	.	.	CASSEAFRVRAGELFF	TGTGCCAGCAGTGAAGCGTTCAGGGTTCGGGCCGGGGAGCTGTTTTTT
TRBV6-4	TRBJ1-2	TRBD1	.	CASRPRDRDNYGYTF	TGTGCCAGCAGACCCCGGGACAGGGACAACTATGGCTACACCTTC
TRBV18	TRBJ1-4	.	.	CASSSGGDEKLFF	TGTGCCAGCTCCTCGGGAGGTGATGAAAAACTGTTTTTT
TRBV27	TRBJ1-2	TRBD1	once	CASSAGQGAGYGYTF	TGTGCCAGCAGTGCCGGACAGGGGGCAGGGTATGGCTACACCTTC
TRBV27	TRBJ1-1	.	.	CASSLGGFMNTEAFF	TGTGCCAGCAGTTTAGGAGGTTTTATGAACACTGAAGCTTTCTTT
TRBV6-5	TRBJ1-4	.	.	CASRRFPTENEKLFF	TGTGCCAGCAGGCGATTCCCGACAGAAAATGAAAAACTGTTTTTT
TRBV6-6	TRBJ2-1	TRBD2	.	CASRLYSGGAYNEQFF	TGTGCCAGCAGACTCTATAGCGGGGGAGCCTACAATGAGCAGTTCTTC
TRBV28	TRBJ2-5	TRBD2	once	CASRGIGLAGVRGRETQYF	TGTGCCAGCAGGGGGATCGGACTAGCGGGGGTTCGGGGTAGAGAGACCCAGTACTTC
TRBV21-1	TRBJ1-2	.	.	CASSKVTGEDYGYTF	TGTGCCAGCAGCAAAGTCACAGGGGAGGACTATGGCTACACCTTC
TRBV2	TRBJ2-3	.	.	CASSQATQYF	TGTGCCAGCAGTCAGGCTACGCAGTATTTT
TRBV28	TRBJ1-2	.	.	CASSFGVGYGYTF	TGTGCCAGCAGTTTCGGGGTTGGCTATGGCTACACCTTC
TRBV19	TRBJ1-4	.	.	CASRLGGSGEKLFF	TGTGCCAGCCGCCTGGGGGGGTCAGGTGAAAAACTGTTTTTT
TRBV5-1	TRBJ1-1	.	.	CASSLTGGMNTEAFF	TGCGCCAGCAGCTTGACAGGCGGCATGAACACTGAAGCTTTCTTT
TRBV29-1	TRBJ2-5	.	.	CSVNRDIQETQYF	TGCAGCGTTAACCGGGACATCCAAGAGACCCAGTACTTC